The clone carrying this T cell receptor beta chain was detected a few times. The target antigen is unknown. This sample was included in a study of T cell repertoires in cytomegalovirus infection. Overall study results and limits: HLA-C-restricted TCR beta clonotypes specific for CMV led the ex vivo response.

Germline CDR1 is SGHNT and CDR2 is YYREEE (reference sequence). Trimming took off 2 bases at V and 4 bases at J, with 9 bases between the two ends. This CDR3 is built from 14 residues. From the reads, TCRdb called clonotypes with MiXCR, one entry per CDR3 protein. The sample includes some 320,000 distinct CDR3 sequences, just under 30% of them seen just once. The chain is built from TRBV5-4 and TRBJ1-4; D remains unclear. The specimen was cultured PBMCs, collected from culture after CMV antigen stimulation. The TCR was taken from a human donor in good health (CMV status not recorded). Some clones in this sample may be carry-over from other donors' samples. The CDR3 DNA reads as TGTGCCAGCAGCTTCGATGGACTTAATGAAAAACTGTTTTTT. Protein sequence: CASSFDGLNEKLFF.